This T cell receptor beta chain appears in the sequencing data of a study of T cell repertoires in cytomegalovirus infection. Study details: Carrying CMV and the relevant HLA type showed in public TCR beta signatures.

The CDR3 has 16 amino acids. The V gene lost 5 bases and the J gene lost 4 bases, with 19 bases spanning the gap. The V gene's germline CDR1 is MNHNY and CDR2 SVGAGI (reference sequence). Study-level points and caveats: Summed frequency of shared TCR beta families picked out CMV carriers who also had the relevant HLA. In two of eight donors, the top clonotype was HLA-C-restricted CMV-specific.

As for this clonotype: Its antigen is not identified.

TCRdb recomputed calls from the reads with MiXCR, one row per CDR3 protein. The table includes some 320,000 distinct CDR3 sequences, more than 8% detected once. Sequencing was done on a sample of PBMCs. The source is a human donor in good health (CMV status not recorded). Some clones in this sample may be carry-over from other donors' samples. The chain uses TRBV6-6 and TRBJ2-3; D possibly matches TRBD1 or TRBD2 (5 bases each). CDR3 DNA sequence: TGTGCCAGCAGTAAAGACCGGGACGTTCAGGCAGATACGCAGTATTTT. Translation gives CASSKDRDVQADTQYF.